This is a list of T cell receptor beta chains from one sample in a study of OX40 agonist ivuxolimab in advanced cancers. The data were produced by immunoSEQ multiplex PCR, yet TCRdb's version contains in-frame clones alone and is incomplete. The sample records 70,000 or so clones, 80% to 85% being singletons. Sequences were derived from CD4+ or CD8+ T cells sorted from blood, sampled in a trial of the OX40 agonist ivuxolimab. The source of these receptors is an adult with an advanced solid tumor such as melanoma, head and neck, liver or kidney cancer. CDR3s include the opening cysteine and the closing phenylalanine or tryptophan. Each record gives: V gene, J gene, D gene, clone size, CDR3 protein, CDR3 DNA. D genes are given only for firm matches. Part of the rows lack a size; the others show once, few, many or a class for expanded clones.

v_call: TRBV11-2; j_call: TRBJ2-1; d_call: .; clone_size: .; cdr3_aa: CASSATNAPNNEQFF; cdr3_nt: TGTGCCAGCAGCGCAACCAACGCGCCGAACAATGAGCAGTTCTTC
v_call: TRBV28; j_call: TRBJ1-4; d_call: TRBD1; clone_size: few; cdr3_aa: CASSTRQGLNEKLFF; cdr3_nt: TGTGCCAGCAGTACCCGACAGGGCCTTAATGAAAAACTGTTTTTT
v_call: TRBV5-1; j_call: TRBJ2-3; d_call: .; clone_size: .; cdr3_aa: CASSLRPGGATDTQYF; cdr3_nt: TGCGCCAGCAGCTTGCGCCCAGGGGGGGCCACAGATACGCAGTATTTT
v_call: TRBV5-1; j_call: TRBJ2-3; d_call: .; clone_size: once; cdr3_aa: CASSLLGGDTQYF; cdr3_nt: TGCGCCAGCAGCTTGCTGGGGGGAGATACGCAGTATTTT
v_call: TRBV6-4; j_call: TRBJ2-5; d_call: TRBD1; clone_size: .; cdr3_aa: CASSDGAKGGKETQYF; cdr3_nt: TGTGCCAGCAGTGACGGAGCGAAAGGGGGCAAGGAGACCCAGTACTTC
v_call: TRBV7-2; j_call: TRBJ2-3; d_call: .; clone_size: .; cdr3_aa: CASSLVIGLKDTQYF; cdr3_nt: TGTGCCAGCAGCTTAGTGATCGGCCTTAAGGATACGCAGTATTTT
v_call: TRBV6-1; j_call: TRBJ1-3; d_call: .; clone_size: .; cdr3_aa: CASEVTLNSGNTIYF; cdr3_nt: TGTGCCAGCGAAGTCACACTAAACTCTGGAAACACCATATATTTT
v_call: TRBV19; j_call: TRBJ1-4; d_call: TRBD1; clone_size: .; cdr3_aa: CASSVRDRGSTNEKLFF; cdr3_nt: TGTGCCAGTAGTGTCCGGGACAGGGGATCAACTAATGAAAAACTGTTTTTT
v_call: TRBV7-9; j_call: TRBJ2-3; d_call: TRBD2; clone_size: .; cdr3_aa: CASSNPGLGTDTQYF; cdr3_nt: TGTGCCAGCAGCAATCCGGGACTAGGCACAGATACGCAGTATTTT
v_call: TRBV18; j_call: TRBJ1-1; d_call: TRBD1; clone_size: .; cdr3_aa: CASSPGQDTEAFF; cdr3_nt: TGTGCCAGCTCACCCGGACAGGACACTGAAGCTTTCTTT
v_call: TRBV19; j_call: TRBJ2-1; d_call: TRBD2; clone_size: .; cdr3_aa: CASNPHAGGGYNEQFF; cdr3_nt: TGTGCCAGTAACCCCCACGCGGGAGGGGGGTACAATGAGCAGTTCTTC
v_call: TRBV20-1; j_call: TRBJ1-3; d_call: .; clone_size: .; cdr3_aa: CSFGASNTIYF; cdr3_nt: TGCAGTTTTGGGGCGTCAAACACCATATATTTT
v_call: TRBV29-1; j_call: TRBJ1-2; d_call: TRBD1; clone_size: .; cdr3_aa: CSVEGGQGASRGYTF; cdr3_nt: TGCAGCGTTGAAGGTGGTCAGGGGGCATCGCGAGGCTACACCTTC
v_call: TRBV18; j_call: TRBJ1-1; d_call: .; clone_size: few; cdr3_aa: CASSLRNTEAFF; cdr3_nt: TGTGCCAGCTCGCTGAGGAACACTGAAGCTTTCTTT
v_call: TRBV11-1; j_call: TRBJ1-1; d_call: .; clone_size: once; cdr3_aa: CASSRNLNMNTEAFF; cdr3_nt: TGTGCCAGCAGCCGAAATCTCAATATGAACACTGAAGCTTTCTTT
v_call: TRBV29-1; j_call: TRBJ2-1; d_call: TRBD2; clone_size: .; cdr3_aa: CSVPHSGDNEQFF; cdr3_nt: TGCAGCGTCCCACATAGCGGGGATAATGAGCAGTTCTTC
v_call: TRBV30; j_call: TRBJ2-5; d_call: .; clone_size: .; cdr3_aa: CAWSVSSQETQYF; cdr3_nt: TGTGCCTGGAGTGTAAGTTCCCAAGAGACCCAGTACTTC
v_call: TRBV6-5; j_call: TRBJ2-7; d_call: TRBD1; clone_size: .; cdr3_aa: CASSTGGEQYF; cdr3_nt: TGTGCCAGCAGCACAGGGGGTGAGCAGTACTTC
v_call: TRBV27; j_call: TRBJ2-7; d_call: TRBD1; clone_size: .; cdr3_aa: CASSLRGREQYF; cdr3_nt: TGTGCCAGCAGTTTGAGGGGGCGGGAGCAGTACTTC
v_call: TRBV5-1; j_call: TRBJ1-1; d_call: TRBD1; clone_size: .; cdr3_aa: CASSRDRGRGSTEAFF; cdr3_nt: TGCGCCAGCAGCAGGGACAGGGGAAGAGGGAGCACTGAAGCTTTCTTT
v_call: TRBV12-5; j_call: TRBJ2-7; d_call: .; clone_size: .; cdr3_aa: CASGLPFATENYEQYF; cdr3_nt: TGTGCTAGTGGACTACCCTTTGCGACAGAAAACTACGAGCAGTACTTC
v_call: TRBV5-4; j_call: TRBJ2-7; d_call: .; clone_size: .; cdr3_aa: CASSRDTYEQYF; cdr3_nt: TGTGCCAGCAGCCGGGACACCTACGAGCAGTACTTC
v_call: TRBV5-1; j_call: TRBJ2-7; d_call: TRBD2; clone_size: .; cdr3_aa: CASSVGTSGSYEQYF; cdr3_nt: TGCGCCAGCAGCGTAGGGACTAGCGGGAGCTACGAGCAGTACTTC
v_call: TRBV18; j_call: TRBJ1-5; d_call: .; clone_size: .; cdr3_aa: CASSPEPNQPQHF; cdr3_nt: TGTGCCAGCTCACCGGAACCTAATCAGCCCCAGCATTTT
v_call: TRBV29-1; j_call: TRBJ2-5; d_call: TRBD2; clone_size: .; cdr3_aa: CSVRTSGRRETQYF; cdr3_nt: TGCAGCGTCAGGACTAGCGGGAGAAGAGAGACCCAGTACTTC
v_call: TRBV6-1; j_call: TRBJ1-2; d_call: .; clone_size: .; cdr3_aa: CASSEVVGVYGYTF; cdr3_nt: TGTGCCAGCAGTGAAGTTGTAGGGGTTTATGGCTACACCTTC
v_call: TRBV6-5; j_call: TRBJ2-5; d_call: .; clone_size: .; cdr3_aa: CASSPQGGYGETQYF; cdr3_nt: TGTGCCAGCAGCCCGCAGGGGGGGTATGGAGAGACCCAGTACTTC
v_call: TRBV5-1; j_call: TRBJ2-5; d_call: TRBD2; clone_size: .; cdr3_aa: CASSTQGRGETQYF; cdr3_nt: TGCGCCAGCTCTACCCAAGGGAGGGGAGAGACCCAGTACTTC
v_call: TRBV13; j_call: TRBJ2-3; d_call: TRBD1; clone_size: .; cdr3_aa: CASSPPRRQGSTDTQYF; cdr3_nt: TGTGCCAGCAGCCCACCCCGCCGACAGGGTAGCACAGATACGCAGTATTTT
v_call: TRBV29-1; j_call: TRBJ2-5; d_call: .; clone_size: .; cdr3_aa: CSGGRSDLETQYF; cdr3_nt: TGCAGCGGGGGGCGGTCCGATTTGGAGACCCAGTACTTC
v_call: TRBV6-4; j_call: TRBJ1-1; d_call: .; clone_size: .; cdr3_aa: CASSDRHMNTEAFF; cdr3_nt: TGTGCCAGCAGTGACAGACATATGAACACTGAAGCTTTCTTT
v_call: TRBV5-1; j_call: TRBJ2-7; d_call: .; clone_size: .; cdr3_aa: CASSSGPGGYEQYF; cdr3_nt: TGCGCCAGCAGCTCCGGACCCGGCGGCTACGAGCAGTACTTC
v_call: TRBV4-1; j_call: TRBJ1-2; d_call: TRBD1; clone_size: .; cdr3_aa: CASSQQGQGLGYTF; cdr3_nt: TGCGCCAGCAGCCAACAGGGACAGGGTCTTGGCTACACCTTC
v_call: TRBV6-6; j_call: TRBJ2-2; d_call: .; clone_size: .; cdr3_aa: CASGENTGELFF; cdr3_nt: TGTGCCAGCGGGGAGAACACCGGGGAGCTGTTTTTT
v_call: TRBV7-2; j_call: TRBJ2-7; d_call: .; clone_size: few; cdr3_aa: CASSSSRYEQYF; cdr3_nt: TGTGCCAGCTCCTCTAGCAGGTACGAGCAGTACTTC
v_call: TRBV2; j_call: TRBJ1-5; d_call: .; clone_size: .; cdr3_aa: CASSDLRGKGAQHF; cdr3_nt: TGTGCCAGCAGTGACCTAAGGGGGAAAGGGGCCCAGCATTTT
v_call: TRBV5-1; j_call: TRBJ2-5; d_call: TRBD2; clone_size: once; cdr3_aa: CASSPLTSGETQYF; cdr3_nt: TGCGCCAGCAGCCCCCTTACTAGCGGCGAGACCCAGTACTTC
v_call: TRBV9; j_call: TRBJ2-5; d_call: TRBD2; clone_size: .; cdr3_aa: CASSVTSGVGEETQYF; cdr3_nt: TGTGCCAGCAGCGTAACTAGCGGGGTGGGGGAAGAGACCCAGTACTTC
v_call: TRBV5-6; j_call: TRBJ1-1; d_call: TRBD1; clone_size: .; cdr3_aa: CASSITGATEAFF; cdr3_nt: TGTGCCAGCAGCATTACAGGGGCCACTGAAGCTTTCTTT
v_call: TRBV30; j_call: TRBJ2-4; d_call: TRBD1; clone_size: .; cdr3_aa: CAWSLGQGGNIQYF; cdr3_nt: TGTGCCTGGAGTCTGGGACAGGGGGGGAACATTCAGTACTTC
v_call: TRBV10-3; j_call: TRBJ2-1; d_call: TRBD2; clone_size: .; cdr3_aa: CAISGGTSGFYNEQFF; cdr3_nt: TGTGCCATCAGTGGGGGGACTAGCGGTTTTTACAATGAGCAGTTCTTC
v_call: TRBV6-1; j_call: TRBJ2-2; d_call: TRBD2; clone_size: .; cdr3_aa: CASSATSGVDGELFF; cdr3_nt: TGTGCCAGCAGCGCGACTAGCGGGGTTGACGGGGAGCTGTTTTTT
v_call: TRBV2; j_call: TRBJ2-7; d_call: TRBD2; clone_size: .; cdr3_aa: CASRLAGGSGEQYF; cdr3_nt: TGTGCCAGCAGGCTAGCGGGGGGATCGGGTGAGCAGTACTTC
v_call: TRBV6-1; j_call: TRBJ2-7; d_call: .; clone_size: .; cdr3_aa: CASRGGLRSYEQYF; cdr3_nt: TGTGCCAGCAGGGGGGGGCTCCGCTCCTACGAGCAGTACTTC
v_call: TRBV6-5; j_call: TRBJ1-6; d_call: .; clone_size: .; cdr3_aa: CASRSGSSYNSPLHF; cdr3_nt: TGTGCCAGCAGGTCAGGGAGCTCCTATAATTCACCCCTCCACTTT
v_call: TRBV28; j_call: TRBJ1-1; d_call: .; clone_size: .; cdr3_aa: CASSFQRRQRGNTEAFF; cdr3_nt: TGTGCCAGCAGTTTCCAACGGAGGCAGAGGGGGAACACTGAAGCTTTCTTT
v_call: TRBV6-5; j_call: TRBJ2-7; d_call: TRBD2; clone_size: few; cdr3_aa: CASSVLAASYEQYF; cdr3_nt: TGTGCCAGCAGCGTACTAGCGGCCTCCTACGAGCAGTACTTC
v_call: TRBV14; j_call: TRBJ2-1; d_call: .; clone_size: few; cdr3_aa: CASSPGGAVFYNEQFF; cdr3_nt: TGTGCCAGCAGCCCAGGGGGGGCCGTCTTCTACAATGAGCAGTTCTTC
v_call: TRBV28; j_call: TRBJ2-1; d_call: TRBD2; clone_size: .; cdr3_aa: CASTKRTETGLAGVNEQFF; cdr3_nt: TGTGCCAGCACCAAACGGACAGAAACGGGACTAGCGGGAGTCAATGAGCAGTTCTTC
v_call: TRBV27; j_call: TRBJ1-1; d_call: .; clone_size: .; cdr3_aa: CASSNSGASGTEAFF; cdr3_nt: TGTGCCAGCAGTAACTCAGGGGCCTCGGGCACTGAAGCTTTCTTT